The T cell receptor (beta chain) described here comes from a study of blood T cell repertoires in COVID-19. The protocol was immunoSEQ multiplex PCR, while the TCRdb copy is restricted to in-frame clones and leaves out a portion. Of 70,000 to 100,000 clones detected, 90% appear once; the ten largest clones hold under 2%. Germline V gene lookup returns CDR1 LNHDA and CDR2 SQIVND (reference sequence). The V and J ends lost 5 bases and 7 bases respectively, with 18 bases between them. The CDR3 is 15 amino acids. Input material: peripheral blood. The source is a man aged 55-75 years with acute or convalescent COVID-19. The chain links TRBV19 to TRBJ1-5; TRBD1 might be the D (5 bases). The CDR3 here is CASSGSGGAVQPQHF. As DNA, the CDR3 is TGTGCCAGTAGTGGCTCGGGAGGGGCCGTACAGCCCCAGCATTTT.